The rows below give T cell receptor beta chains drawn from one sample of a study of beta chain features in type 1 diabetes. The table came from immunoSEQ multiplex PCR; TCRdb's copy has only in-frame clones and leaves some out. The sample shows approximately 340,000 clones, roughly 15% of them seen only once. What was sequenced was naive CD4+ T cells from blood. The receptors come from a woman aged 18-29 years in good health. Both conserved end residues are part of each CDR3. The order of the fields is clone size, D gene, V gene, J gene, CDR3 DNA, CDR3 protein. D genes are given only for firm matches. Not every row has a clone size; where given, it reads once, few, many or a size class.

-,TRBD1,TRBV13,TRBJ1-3,TGTGCCAGCAGCTTAGGAATTGGGACAGCATCCTCTGGAAACACCATATATTTT,CASSLGIGTASSGNTIYF
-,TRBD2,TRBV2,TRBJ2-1,TGTGCCAGCAGAGGTAGCGGGAGAGGAAGTGAGCAGTTCTTC,CASRGSGRGSEQFF
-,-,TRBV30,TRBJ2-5,TGTGCCTGGGCTATAGACAGCGAAGAGACCCAGTACTTC,CAWAIDSEETQYF
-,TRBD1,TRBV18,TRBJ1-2,TGTGCCAGCTCACGGGACAGGGGCGCTTCGGTCTATGGCTACACCTTC,CASSRDRGASVYGYTF
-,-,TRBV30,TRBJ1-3,TGTGCCTGGAGTGTCCCCGGTGGCTCTGGAAACACCATATATTTT,CAWSVPGGSGNTIYF
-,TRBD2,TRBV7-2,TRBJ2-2,TGTGCCAGCAGCTTAGGCCTAGCGGGGTCGAACACCGGGGAGCTGTTTTTT,CASSLGLAGSNTGELFF
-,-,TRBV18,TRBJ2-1,TGTGCCAGCTCTTCAGGGTGGGTCGATGAGCAGTTCTTC,CASSSGWVDEQFF
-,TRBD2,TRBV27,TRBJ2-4,TGTGCCAGCAGTTTCCCGGGGGGGAGCATTCAGTACTTC,CASSFPGGSIQYF
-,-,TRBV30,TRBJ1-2,TGTGCCTGGAGTAGTACAGGGCTCGCCCATGGCTACACCTTC,CAWSSTGLAHGYTF
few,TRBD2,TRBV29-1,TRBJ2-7,TGCAGCGTTGTACTAGCGGGAGGGCCGTATGAGCAGTACTTC,CSVVLAGGPYEQYF
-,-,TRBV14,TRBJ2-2,TGTGCCAGCAGCCAAGAACGGGTTAACACCGGGGAGCTGTTTTTT,CASSQERVNTGELFF
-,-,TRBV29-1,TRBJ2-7,TGCAGCGTTGAACGGTCAGGGTGGAACGAGCAGTACTTC,CSVERSGWNEQYF